The source of this TCR beta chain is a study of Graves' ophthalmopathy and Graves' hyperthyroidism. Study results and limitations: Blood also held most thyroid clonotypes expanded above 0.001 frequency. Using 13 signatures, a model distinguished ophthalmopathy from stable hyperthyroidism, reaching about 89% sensitivity and roughly 80% specificity.

A remark on this clonotype: Its antigen is undetermined.

Amplification of TCR beta CDR3 regions used RNA transcripts. A first-round RT-PCR used HTBI primers, followed by a second-round multiplex PCR. Using its own MiXCR run on the multiplex PCR reads, TCRdb lists one record per CDR3 protein. The repertoire consists of roughly 1.1 million distinct CDR3 sequences, with about 40% occurring once and the leading ten covering around 10%. In this cohort, patients with other autoimmune diseases, uncontrolled infections, pregnancy or lactation were excluded. Germline V gene data show CDR1 as SGHRS and CDR2 as YFSETQ. There are 15 residues in the CDR3. V shed 1 base and J 7 bases; nucleotides not matched to a gene: 4.

J is TRBJ2-2 and V is TRBV5-1; 10 bases map to TRBD2. The sequence came from an adult man with Graves' hyperthyroidism. Sequenced input: peripheral blood or thyroid tissue (not recorded which). The CDR3 loop is CASSLTSGVIGELFF. The CDR3 DNA follows: TGCGCCAGCAGCTTGACTAGCGGGGTAATCGGGGAGCTGTTTTTT. The full variable domain, completed using reference TRBV5-1 and TRBJ2-2, is KAGVTQTPRYLIKTRGQQVTLSCSPISGHRSVSWYQQTPGQGLQFLFEYFSETQRNKGNFPGRFSGRQFSNSRSEMNVSTLELGDSALYLCASSLTSGVIGELFFGEGSRLTVL.